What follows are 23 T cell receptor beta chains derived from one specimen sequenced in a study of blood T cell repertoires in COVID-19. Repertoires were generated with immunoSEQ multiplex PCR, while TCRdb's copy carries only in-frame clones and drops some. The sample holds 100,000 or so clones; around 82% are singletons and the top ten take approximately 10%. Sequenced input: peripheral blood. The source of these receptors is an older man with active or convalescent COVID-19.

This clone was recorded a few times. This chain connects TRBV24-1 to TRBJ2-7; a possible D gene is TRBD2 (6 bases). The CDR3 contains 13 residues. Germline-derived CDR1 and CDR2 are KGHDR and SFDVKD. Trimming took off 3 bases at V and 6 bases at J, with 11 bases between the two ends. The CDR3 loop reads CATSDPRGGEQYF. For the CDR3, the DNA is TGTGCCACCAGTGATCCCCGGGGAGGCGAGCAGTACTTC.

The CDR3 nucleotides read TGTGCCTCCTCGGGAGGGCTGGCTAATGAAAAACTGTTTTTT. It translates to CASSGGLANEKLFF. This chain connects TRBV19 to TRBJ1-4; the D is unclear. Germline loops: CDR1 LNHDA, CDR2 SQIVND (reference sequence). This CDR3 region has 14 residues. V lost 11 bases to trimming and J lost 3 bases, with 16 bases between them.

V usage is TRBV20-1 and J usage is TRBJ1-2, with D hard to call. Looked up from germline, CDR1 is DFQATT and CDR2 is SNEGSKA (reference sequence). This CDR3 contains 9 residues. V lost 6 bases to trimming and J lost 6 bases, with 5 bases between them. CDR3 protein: CSASDGYTF. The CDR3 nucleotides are TGCAGTGCCAGCGATGGCTACACCTTC.

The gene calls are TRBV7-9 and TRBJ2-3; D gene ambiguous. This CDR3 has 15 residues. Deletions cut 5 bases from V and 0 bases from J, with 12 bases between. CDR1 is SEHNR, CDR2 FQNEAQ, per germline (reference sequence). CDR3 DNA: TGTGCCAGCAGCCCGCGTACTACTAGCACAGATACGCAGTATTTT. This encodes CASSPRTTSTDTQYF.

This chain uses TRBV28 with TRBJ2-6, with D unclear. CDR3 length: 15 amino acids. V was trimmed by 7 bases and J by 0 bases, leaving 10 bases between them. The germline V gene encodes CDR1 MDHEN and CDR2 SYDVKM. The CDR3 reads CASTGAPSGANVLTF. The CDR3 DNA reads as TGTGCCAGCACCGGAGCGCCCTCTGGGGCCAACGTCCTGACTTTC.

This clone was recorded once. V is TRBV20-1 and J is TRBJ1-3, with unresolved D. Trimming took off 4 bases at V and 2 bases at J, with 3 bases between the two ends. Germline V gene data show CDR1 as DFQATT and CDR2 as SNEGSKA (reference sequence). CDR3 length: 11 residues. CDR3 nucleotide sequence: TGCAGTGCTAATACTGGAAACACCATATATTTT. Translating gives CSANTGNTIYF.

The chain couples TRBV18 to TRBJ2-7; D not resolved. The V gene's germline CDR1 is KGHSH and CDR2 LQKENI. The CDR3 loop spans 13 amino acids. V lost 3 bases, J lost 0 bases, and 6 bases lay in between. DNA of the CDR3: TGTGCCAGCTCACCGGGCCACTCCTACGAGCAGTACTTC. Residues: CASSPGHSYEQYF.

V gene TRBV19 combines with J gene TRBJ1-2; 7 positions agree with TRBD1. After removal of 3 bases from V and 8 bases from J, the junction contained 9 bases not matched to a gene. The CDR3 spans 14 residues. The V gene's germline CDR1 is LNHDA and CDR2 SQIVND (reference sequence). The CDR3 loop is CASSIGGRGNGYTF. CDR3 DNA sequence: TGTGCCAGTAGTATCGGCGGCAGGGGGAACGGCTACACCTTC.

CDR3 in DNA: TGCAGCGTTGCGACAGGGGTGGGGGAGACCCAGTACTTC. This gives the protein CSVATGVGETQYF. The chain employs TRBV29-1 and TRBJ2-5, with TRBD1 matching over 8 bases. The V and J ends lost 4 bases and 5 bases, in that order; junction bases with no gene match: 6. The CDR3 is made up of 13 amino acids. Germline CDR1 reads SQVTM; CDR2 reads ANQGSEA.

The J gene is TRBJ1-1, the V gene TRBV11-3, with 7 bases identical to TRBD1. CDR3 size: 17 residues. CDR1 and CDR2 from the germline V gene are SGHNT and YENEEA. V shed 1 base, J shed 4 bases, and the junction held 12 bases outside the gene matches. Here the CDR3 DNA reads TGTGCCAGCAGCTTAGGGACAGGATTGCGGGCCAGCACTGAAGCTTTCTTT. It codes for CASSLGTGLRASTEAFF.

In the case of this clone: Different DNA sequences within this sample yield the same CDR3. In DNA, the CDR3 is TGCAGTGCTACCAGCGGACACGAGCAGTACTTC. Amino acid sequence: CSATSGHEQYF. V gene TRBV20-1 combines with J gene TRBJ2-7; maybe TRBD2 (5 bases). Germline CDR1 DFQATT, CDR2 SNEGSKA (reference sequence). V was clipped by 4 bases and J by 5 bases, with 9 bases between them. The CDR3 contains 11 residues.

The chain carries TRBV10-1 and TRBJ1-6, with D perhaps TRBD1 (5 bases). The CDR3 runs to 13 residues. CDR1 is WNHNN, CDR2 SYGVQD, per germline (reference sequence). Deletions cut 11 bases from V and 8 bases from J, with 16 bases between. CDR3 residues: CASSPQGYSPLHF. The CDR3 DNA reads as TGCGCCTCAAGTCCCCAGGGATATTCACCCCTCCACTTT.

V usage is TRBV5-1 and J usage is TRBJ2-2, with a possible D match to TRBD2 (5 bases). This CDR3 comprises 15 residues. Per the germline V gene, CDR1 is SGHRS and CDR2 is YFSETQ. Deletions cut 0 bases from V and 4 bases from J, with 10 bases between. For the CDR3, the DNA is TGCGCCAGCAGCTTGGACCTGGGGAGCACCGGGGAGCTGTTTTTT. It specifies CASSLDLGSTGELFF.

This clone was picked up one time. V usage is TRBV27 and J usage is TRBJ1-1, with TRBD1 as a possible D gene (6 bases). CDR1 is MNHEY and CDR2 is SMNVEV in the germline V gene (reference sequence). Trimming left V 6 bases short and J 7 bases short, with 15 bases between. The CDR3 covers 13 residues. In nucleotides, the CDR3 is TGTGCCAGCAGCCTTAGACAGGACGGTGAAGCTTTCTTT. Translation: CASSLRQDGEAFF.

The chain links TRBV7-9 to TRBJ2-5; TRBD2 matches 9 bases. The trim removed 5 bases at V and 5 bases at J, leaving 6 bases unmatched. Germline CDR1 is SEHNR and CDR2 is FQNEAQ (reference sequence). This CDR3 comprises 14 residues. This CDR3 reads CASSRPTSGETQYF. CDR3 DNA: TGTGCCAGCAGCCGACCGACTAGCGGTGAGACCCAGTACTTC.

The CDR3 region has the DNA TGCGCCAGCAGCCCCGGGACAGGGAACTATGGCTACACCTTC. Protein sequence: CASSPGTGNYGYTF. V is TRBV5-1 and J is TRBJ1-2, with TRBD1 matching over 9 bases. The CDR3 consists of 14 residues. CDR1 SGHRS and CDR2 YFSETQ come from the germline V gene. The V and J ends lost 4 bases and 2 bases, in that order; junction bases with no gene match: 3. The full variable domain, in which reference TRBV5-1 and TRBJ1-2 provide the parts outside the CDR3, is KAGVTQTPRYLIKTRGQQVTLSCSPISGHRSVSWYQQTPGQGLQFLFEYFSETQRNKGNFPGRFSGRQFSNSRSEMNVSTLELGDSALYLCASSPGTGNYGYTFGSGTRLTVV.

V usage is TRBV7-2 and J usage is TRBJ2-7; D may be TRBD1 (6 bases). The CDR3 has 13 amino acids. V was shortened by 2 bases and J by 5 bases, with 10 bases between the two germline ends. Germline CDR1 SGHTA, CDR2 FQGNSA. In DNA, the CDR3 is TGTGCCAGCAGCTTAAGGCGGACAGACGAGCAGTACTTC. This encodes CASSLRRTDEQYF.

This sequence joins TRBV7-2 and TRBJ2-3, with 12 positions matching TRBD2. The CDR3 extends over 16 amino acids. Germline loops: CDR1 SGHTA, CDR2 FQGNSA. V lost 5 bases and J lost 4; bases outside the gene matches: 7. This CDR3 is CASSPWTSGAADTQYF. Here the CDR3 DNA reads TGTGCCAGCAGCCCCTGGACTAGCGGGGCGGCAGATACGCAGTATTTT.

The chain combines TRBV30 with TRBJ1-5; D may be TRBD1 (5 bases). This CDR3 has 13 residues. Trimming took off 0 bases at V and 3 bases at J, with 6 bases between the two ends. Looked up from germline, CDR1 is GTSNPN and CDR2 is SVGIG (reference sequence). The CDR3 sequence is CAWSVGPNQPQHF. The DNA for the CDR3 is TGTGCCTGGAGTGTGGGGCCCAATCAGCCCCAGCATTTT. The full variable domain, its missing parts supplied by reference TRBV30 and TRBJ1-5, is SQTIHQWPATLVQPVGSPLSLECTVEGTSNPNLYWYRQAAGRGLQLLFYSVGIGQISSEVPQNLSASRPQDRQFILSSKKLLLSDSGFYLCAWSVGPNQPQHFGDGTRLSIL.

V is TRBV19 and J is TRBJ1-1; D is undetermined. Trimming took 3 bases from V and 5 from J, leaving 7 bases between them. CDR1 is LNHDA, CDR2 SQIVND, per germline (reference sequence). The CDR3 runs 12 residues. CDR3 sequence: CASSIGHTEAFF. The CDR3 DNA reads TGTGCCAGTAGTATTGGCCATACTGAAGCTTTCTTT.

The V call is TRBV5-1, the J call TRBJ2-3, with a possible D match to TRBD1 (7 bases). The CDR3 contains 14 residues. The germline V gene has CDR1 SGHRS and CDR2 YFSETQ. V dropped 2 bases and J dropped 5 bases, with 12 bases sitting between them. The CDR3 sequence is CASSFSGGQDTQYF. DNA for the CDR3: TGCGCCAGCAGCTTTTCAGGGGGGCAAGATACGCAGTATTTT.

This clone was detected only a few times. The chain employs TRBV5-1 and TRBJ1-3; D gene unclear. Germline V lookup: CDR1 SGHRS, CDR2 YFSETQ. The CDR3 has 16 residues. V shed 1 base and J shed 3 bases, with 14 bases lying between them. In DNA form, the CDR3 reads TGCGCCAGCAGCTTGACTGTCGGCGGAATTGGAAACACCATATATTTT. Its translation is CASSLTVGGIGNTIYF.

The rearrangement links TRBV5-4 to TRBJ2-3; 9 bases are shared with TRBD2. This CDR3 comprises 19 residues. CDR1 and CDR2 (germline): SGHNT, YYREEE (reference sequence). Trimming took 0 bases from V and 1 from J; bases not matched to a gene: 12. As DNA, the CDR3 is TGTGCCAGCAGCTTGGTCGCGGGGGGGTCTAAGTGGGGCACAGATACGCAGTATTTT. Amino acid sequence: CASSLVAGGSKWGTDTQYF.